Listed below are T cell receptor beta chains from one sample, sequenced in a study of cytomegalovirus exposure and HLA in healthy donors. Measured with immunoSEQ multiplex PCR; TCRdb has only the in-frame clones, and not every one. The table has about 150,000 clones, 64% seen once. The specimen sequenced was PBMCs. The source of these receptors is a woman aged 25-40 years in good health and CMV-seropositive. Both conserved end residues are part of each CDR3. D genes are given only for firm matches. Clone size appears in some rows only: once, few, many, or a class for an expanded clone.

abundance	j_gene	d_gene	v_gene	CDR3aa	CDR3nt
.	TRBJ1-3	.	TRBV9	CASSLGGTGNTIYF	TGTGCCAGCAGCCTGGGGGGAACTGGAAACACCATATATTTT
.	TRBJ2-7	.	TRBV7-6	CASSPTQWSIAYEQYF	TGTGCCAGCAGCCCGACCCAATGGAGTATAGCCTACGAGCAGTACTTC
.	TRBJ2-7	.	TRBV28	CASSLGGYEQYF	TGTGCCAGCAGTTTGGGGGGCTACGAGCAGTACTTC
few	TRBJ2-7	.	TRBV9	CASTKDRYSYEQYF	TGTGCCAGCACAAAAGACAGGTACTCCTACGAGCAGTACTTC
.	TRBJ2-7	TRBD1	TRBV5-1	CASSLAGGTYEQYF	TGCGCCAGCAGCTTGGCAGGGGGCACTTACGAGCAGTACTTC
.	TRBJ1-4	TRBD1	TRBV15	CATSRDRTGANEKLFF	TGTGCCACCAGCAGAGATCGGACAGGGGCTAATGAAAAACTGTTTTTT
.	TRBJ2-3	.	TRBV7-8	CASSSEGRRDTQYF	TGTGCCAGCAGCTCGGAGGGGCGCCGAGATACGCAGTATTTT
.	TRBJ2-5	TRBD1	TRBV4-1	CASSQVGGPETQYF	TGCGCCAGCAGCCAAGTAGGGGGCCCTGAGACCCAGTACTTC
few	TRBJ2-7	.	TRBV19	CASSPEGVREQYF	TGTGCCAGTAGTCCCGAGGGGGTGAGGGAGCAGTACTTC
.	TRBJ2-3	TRBD1	TRBV4-1	CASSHNRGADTQYF	TGCGCCAGCAGCCACAACAGGGGTGCAGATACGCAGTATTTT
.	TRBJ2-7	.	TRBV27	CASSPDRFKEQYF	TGTGCCAGCAGTCCCGACAGGTTTAAGGAGCAGTACTTC
.	TRBJ1-1	.	TRBV5-1	CASSLLPGNREAFF	TGCGCCAGCAGCTTGCTGCCGGGGAACCGTGAAGCTTTCTTT
.	TRBJ1-2	TRBD1	TRBV4-1	CASSQTDRGGPGYTF	TGCGCCAGCAGCCAGACAGACAGGGGTGGGCCCGGCTACACCTTC
few	TRBJ1-1	.	TRBV27	CASSLRWDTNTEAFF	TGTGCCAGCAGTTTAAGATGGGACACAAACACTGAAGCTTTCTTT
many	TRBJ1-4	.	TRBV4-1	CASSQVQGKLFF	TGCGCCAGCAGCCAAGTGCAGGGAAAACTGTTTTTT
.	TRBJ2-7	.	TRBV13	CASTSASGNEQYF	TGTGCCAGCACCTCGGCCTCGGGGAACGAGCAGTACTTC
few	TRBJ1-5	.	TRBV10-3	CAISDIREGSNQPQHF	TGTGCCATCAGTGACATCCGGGAGGGAAGCAATCAGCCCCAGCATTTT
.	TRBJ1-2	TRBD1	TRBV10-3	CAISGTGLGYTF	TGTGCCATCAGCGGGACAGGGTTAGGCTACACCTTC
.	TRBJ1-3	.	TRBV6-1	CASLSSGNTIYF	TGTGCCAGCCTGAGCTCTGGAAACACCATATATTTT
.	TRBJ2-3	TRBD1	TRBV6-5	CASSYVRQGGTDTQYF	TGTGCCAGCAGTTACGTGAGACAGGGCGGGACAGATACGCAGTATTTT
.	TRBJ2-7	TRBD1	TRBV27	CASRPPGTGSYEQYF	TGTGCCAGCAGACCTCCCGGGACAGGGTCCTACGAGCAGTACTTC
.	TRBJ2-1	TRBD2	TRBV25-1	CASSEFTSGGSYNEQFF	TGTGCCAGCAGTGAATTTACGAGCGGGGGATCCTACAATGAGCAGTTCTTC
.	TRBJ2-7	.	TRBV4-1	CASSQVSYEQYF	TGCGCCAGCAGCCAAGTCTCTTACGAGCAGTACTTC
.	TRBJ2-2	.	TRBV6-1	CASRGTVNTGELFF	TGTGCCAGCAGAGGGACTGTGAACACCGGGGAGCTGTTTTTT
.	TRBJ2-5	TRBD2	TRBV28	CASTGGGNQETQYF	TGTGCCAGCACGGGCGGGGGTAACCAAGAGACCCAGTACTTC
.	TRBJ1-2	TRBD1	TRBV9	CASSGRQGVYGYTF	TGTGCCAGCAGCGGCCGACAGGGGGTCTATGGCTACACCTTC
.	TRBJ2-2	.	TRBV5-1	CASSLRTHTGELFF	TGCGCCAGCAGCTTGCGGACACACACCGGGGAGCTGTTTTTT
.	TRBJ1-1	TRBD1	TRBV6-4	CASSDSYRGTEAFF	TGTGCCAGCAGTGACAGCTACAGGGGTACTGAAGCTTTCTTT
.	TRBJ2-1	.	TRBV11-1	CASSLLLQSSYNEQFF	TGTGCCAGCAGCTTACTGCTACAGAGCTCCTACAATGAGCAGTTCTTC
few	TRBJ2-6	.	TRBV5-1	CASSSVLNRAGANVLTF	TGCGCCAGCAGCTCAGTACTAAACAGGGCTGGGGCCAACGTCCTGACTTTC
.	TRBJ2-7	TRBD1	TRBV2	CASSEGGQGAYEQYF	TGTGCCAGCAGTGAAGGGGGACAGGGGGCCTACGAGCAGTACTTC
.	TRBJ1-5	TRBD1	TRBV5-4	CASSSGGWSNQPQHF	TGTGCCAGCAGCTCAGGGGGTTGGAGCAATCAGCCCCAGCATTTT
few	TRBJ1-5	.	TRBV6-1	CASNIQGGNQPQHF	TGTGCCAGCAATATACAGGGTGGCAATCAGCCCCAGCATTTT
.	TRBJ2-1	.	TRBV5-1	CASSHDINEQFF	TGCGCCAGCAGCCATGACATTAATGAGCAGTTCTTC
few	TRBJ1-1	.	TRBV10-2	CAILREDTEAFF	TGCGCCATCCTCCGCGAGGACACTGAAGCTTTCTTT
few	TRBJ1-2	.	TRBV4-1	CASSQGGLDYGYTF	TGCGCCAGCAGCCAAGGGGGGCTTGACTATGGCTACACCTTC
.	TRBJ2-5	TRBD1	TRBV2	CASRADLGGRGETQYF	TGTGCCAGCCGGGCGGACTTAGGGGGCCGCGGGGAGACCCAGTACTTC
.	TRBJ1-5	.	TRBV4-1	CASSQEWSGHSNQPQHF	TGCGCCAGCAGCCAAGAATGGTCGGGTCATAGCAATCAGCCCCAGCATTTT
.	TRBJ2-7	.	TRBV7-9	CASSSEYEQYF	TGTGCCAGCAGCTCAGAATACGAGCAGTACTTC
.	TRBJ1-6	TRBD1	TRBV30	CAWSRDREYSPLHF	TGTGCCTGGAGCAGGGACAGGGAATATTCACCCCTCCACTTT
.	TRBJ2-7	TRBD2	TRBV6-5	CASSPGTSVYEQYF	TGTGCCAGCAGCCCCGGGACTAGCGTCTACGAGCAGTACTTC
.	TRBJ1-5	.	TRBV5-8	CASSFGWASQHF	TGTGCCAGCAGCTTCGGATGGGCGTCCCAGCATTTT
.	TRBJ2-3	.	TRBV2	CASSGTGLRTDTQYF	TGTGCCAGCAGTGGAACAGGGCTTAGGACAGATACGCAGTATTTT
.	TRBJ2-3	TRBD2	TRBV30	CAWRDGLAADTDTQYF	TGTGCCTGGAGAGACGGACTAGCGGCAGACACAGATACGCAGTATTTT
.	TRBJ2-7	.	TRBV10-3	CAISGLAYEQYF	TGTGCCATCAGTGGGTTAGCCTACGAGCAGTACTTC